The 16 T cell receptor beta chains reported below all come from one sample, sequenced in a study of blood T cell repertoires in COVID-19. Libraries were prepared by immunoSEQ multiplex PCR; TCRdb keeps only in-frame clonotypes and omits some of them. Found here are about 100,000 clones, approximately 87% of them singletons; the top ten hold 9.5% to 13%. The sample consisted of peripheral blood. These receptors were collected from a woman aged 25-40 years with acute or convalescent COVID-19.

The chain joins TRBV5-6 to TRBJ1-4; 7 bases align to TRBD1. The CDR3 has 17 amino acids. After removal of 4 bases from V and 2 bases from J, the junction contained 11 bases not matched to a gene. The V gene's germline CDR1 is SGHDT and CDR2 YYEEEE. The CDR3: CASSQRQGGTTNEKLFF. DNA of the CDR3: TGTGCCAGCAGCCAACGACAGGGCGGGACGACTAATGAAAAACTGTTTTTT.

In regard to this clone: With a much larger clone just one base away, this may be a read error. Additional DNA sequences in this sample encode the identical CDR3. The rearrangement joins TRBV19 to TRBJ2-2, with 7 bases identical to TRBD1. Looked up from germline, CDR1 is LNHDA and CDR2 is SQIVND (reference sequence). Losses at the gene ends were 1 base for V and 0 bases for J; bases not matched to a gene: 2. The CDR3 has 16 residues. As DNA, the CDR3 is TGTGCCAGTAGTATAGGAGGGACAGCGAACACCGGGGAGCTGTTTTTT. This sequence encodes CASSIGGTANTGELFF.

V gene TRBV28 combines with J gene TRBJ2-7; 13 positions match TRBD2. Trimming at V came to 7 bases and at J to 2 bases, leaving 2 bases not matched to a gene. The CDR3 consists of 14 residues. Germline CDR1 MDHEN, CDR2 SYDVKM. CDR3 nucleotides: TGTGCCAGCACAGGGACTAGCGGGACCTACGAGCAGTACTTC. Translating gives CASTGTSGTYEQYF.

The rearrangement links TRBV27 to TRBJ2-3; tentatively, D is TRBD1 (7 bases). Germline V lookup: CDR1 MNHEY, CDR2 SMNVEV (reference sequence). This CDR3 is built from 12 residues. Trimming removed 10 bases from V and 2 bases from J, with 10 bases in between. CDR3 protein: CATRGATDTQYF. The DNA for the CDR3 is TGTGCCACCAGGGGGGCCACAGATACGCAGTATTTT.

The rearrangement links TRBV5-1 to TRBJ2-3, with a possible D match to TRBD1 (5 bases). This CDR3 is 15 amino acids long. Trimming took off 1 base at V and 2 bases at J, with 11 bases between the two ends. CDR1 and CDR2 (germline): SGHRS, YFSETQ. The DNA of the CDR3 is TGCGCCAGCAGCTTGCTAGGGGCAGCCACAGATACGCAGTATTTT. Amino acid sequence: CASSLLGAATDTQYF.

The J gene is TRBJ2-1, the V gene TRBV16; D is perhaps TRBD2 (6 bases). Germline CDR1 and CDR2: KGHSY and FQNENV. This CDR3 is built from 15 residues. With 4 bases removed from V and 8 bases from J, the gap between germline ends came to 18 bases. The CDR3 is CASSPWGSGSDEQFF. CDR3 bases: TGTGCCAGCAGCCCGTGGGGCAGCGGGTCCGATGAGCAGTTCTTC.

The chain employs TRBV12-3 or TRBV12-4 and TRBJ1-2; D might be TRBD1 (6 bases). V was cut by 5 bases and J by 7 bases, with 11 bases left in between. The CDR3 spans 12 residues. CDR3 in amino acids: CASSPRGGGYTF. In DNA, the CDR3 is TGTGCCAGCAGTCCTCGAGGGGGTGGCTACACCTTC.

The table lists this clone with a count of one. DNA for the CDR3: TGCGCCAGCAGTGCTTCAGCGGGGGGCCAGCGGGAGCAGTTCTTC. Translation: CASSASAGGQREQFF. J is TRBJ2-1 and V is TRBV5-1, with 9 bases identical to TRBD2. Germline lookup yields CDR1 SGHRS and CDR2 YFSETQ. There are 15 residues in the CDR3. J lost 10 bases, V lost 5 bases, and 13 bases had no gene match.

V and J are TRBV12-5 and TRBJ2-1, with 9 positions matching TRBD1. V shed 6 bases and J 6 bases; nucleotides not matched to a gene: 6. This CDR3 spans 14 amino acids. CDR1 is LGHNT and CDR2 is FRNRAP in the germline V gene. The CDR3 here is CASGGDRAVNEQFF. For the CDR3, the DNA is TGTGCTAGTGGGGGGGACAGGGCGGTCAATGAGCAGTTCTTC. Together with reference TRBV12-5 and TRBJ2-1, the CDR3 gives the full variable domain: DARVTQTPRHKVTEMGQEVTMRCQPILGHNTVFWYRQTMMQGLELLAYFRNRAPLDDSGMPKDRFSAEMPDATLATLKIQPSEPRDSAVYFCASGGDRAVNEQFFGPGTRLTVL.

J is TRBJ2-7 and V is TRBV13; no firm D call. The CDR3 totals 13 residues. V was trimmed by 2 bases and J by 0 bases, leaving 5 bases between them. The germline gives CDR1 PRHDT, CDR2 FYEKMQ (reference sequence). The CDR3 DNA sequence: TGTGCCAGCAGCTTAAGGAGCTCCTACGAGCAGTACTTC. Translating gives CASSLRSSYEQYF. Using reference TRBV13 and TRBJ2-7 for the parts outside the CDR3, the full variable domain is AAGVIQSPRHLIKEKRETATLKCYPIPRHDTVYWYQQGPGQDPQFLISFYEKMQSDKGSIPDRFSAQQFSDYHSELNMSSLELGDSALYFCASSLRSSYEQYFGPGTRLTVT.

CDR3 region: CASSRQGAEAFF. The CDR3 nucleotides are TGTGCCAGCAGCAGACAGGGGGCTGAAGCTTTCTTT. J is TRBJ1-1 and V is TRBV7-9; 9 bases map to TRBD1. In germline, CDR1 is SEHNR, CDR2 FQNEAQ (reference sequence). This CDR3 spans 12 amino acids. With V trimmed by 5 bases and J by 6 bases, 1 base remained unmatched.

The chain has TRBV7-3 and TRBJ1-1, with D unresolved. Germline V gene sequence: CDR1 SGHTA, CDR2 FQGTGA. V was trimmed by 3 bases and J by 1 base, leaving 6 bases between them. The CDR3 extends over 13 amino acids. CDR3 bases: TGTGCCAGCAGCTTCTATCAGAACACTGAAGCTTTCTTT. It encodes CASSFYQNTEAFF.

The CDR3 sequence is CASSQDRWAEKLFF. CDR3 in DNA: TGTGCCAGCAGTCAGGACAGGTGGGCTGAAAAACTGTTTTTT. V gene TRBV28 combines with J gene TRBJ1-4; 7 bases map to TRBD1. V lost 5 bases and J lost 7; bases outside the gene matches: 7. CDR3 size: 14 residues. Germline V gene sequence: CDR1 MDHEN, CDR2 SYDVKM.

The chain links TRBV13 to TRBJ2-1; the match to TRBD2 covers 9 bases. From germline, CDR1 is PRHDT and CDR2 FYEKMQ (reference sequence). J lost 0 bases, V lost 5 bases, and 17 bases had no gene match. This CDR3 comprises 20 residues. The CDR3 nucleotides are TGTGCCAGCAGCGCCTCTAGCGGGGTCGGGACTGGGAGCTCCTACAATGAGCAGTTCTTC. It specifies CASSASSGVGTGSSYNEQFF.

There are a few counts of this clone. The chain is built from TRBV30 and TRBJ1-4; TRBD1 is a possible D gene (6 bases). Trimming shortened V by 3 bases and J by 0 bases, and 17 bases separated the two germline ends. The CDR3 is 17 amino acids. The germline CDR1 and CDR2 sequences are GTSNPN and SVGIG (reference sequence). The CDR3 protein is CAWRGQWGEATNEKLFF. CDR3 nucleotides: TGTGCCTGGAGAGGACAGTGGGGCGAGGCAACTAATGAAAAACTGTTTTTT.

This clone was seen a handful of times. The V and J genes are TRBV13 and TRBJ1-6, with D perhaps matching TRBD1 (5 bases). CDR1 PRHDT and CDR2 FYEKMQ come from the germline V gene (reference sequence). Trimming removed 0 bases from V and 9 bases from J, with 12 bases in between. CDR3 size: 15 residues. CDR3 nucleotides: TGTGCCAGCAGCTTAGGCCAGGGTTCAATTTCACCCCTCCACTTT. This translates into CASSLGQGSISPLHF.